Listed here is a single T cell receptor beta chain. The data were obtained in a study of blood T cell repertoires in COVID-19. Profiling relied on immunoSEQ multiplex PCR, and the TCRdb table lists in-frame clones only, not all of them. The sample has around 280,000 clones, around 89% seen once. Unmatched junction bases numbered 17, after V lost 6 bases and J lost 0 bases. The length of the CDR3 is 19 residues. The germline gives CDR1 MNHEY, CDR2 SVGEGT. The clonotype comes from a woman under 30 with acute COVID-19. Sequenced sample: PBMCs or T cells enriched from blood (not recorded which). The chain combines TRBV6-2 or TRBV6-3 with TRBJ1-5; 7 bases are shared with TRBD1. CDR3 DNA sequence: TGTGCCAGCAGCACCTTGGGACAGAAAATAACATATAGCAATCAGCCCCAGCATTTT. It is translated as CASSTLGQKITYSNQPQHF.